The 22 T cell receptor beta chains below all came from one sample that was sequenced in a study of PD-1 blockade in classical Hodgkin lymphoma. Documented time point: cycle 4 day 1 (C4D1), after more than five weeks of nivolumab. Relapse was seen in all patients after autologous stem cell transplantation, and brentuximab vedotin exposure was variable. The repertoire was sequenced with immunoSEQ multiplex PCR; TCRdb's copy has only in-frame clones and lacks some. The table records about 41,000 clones, around 74% of them present only once. The starting material was peripheral blood mononuclear cells (PBMCs), obtained before the fourth cycle of nivolumab. The receptors stem from a human donor with classical Hodgkin lymphoma.

The chain carries TRBV7-2 and TRBJ1-2; D is unclear. Trimming removed 2 bases from V and 3 bases from J, with 4 bases in between. CDR3 size: 12 residues. Germline V gene sequence: CDR1 SGHTA, CDR2 FQGNSA. CDR3: CASSLSHYGYTF. CDR3 in DNA: TGTGCCAGCAGCTTATCCCACTATGGCTACACCTTC.

The rearrangement links TRBV10-3 to TRBJ1-2; a weak D match, TRBD1 (5 bases). This CDR3 region has 13 residues. CDR1 and CDR2 from the germline V gene are ENHRY and SYGVKD. The CDR3 is CANHGDGLYGYTF. The CDR3 DNA sequence: TGTGCTAATCACGGGGACGGACTCTATGGCTACACCTTC.

This clone was seen only a few times. The rearrangement links TRBV7-6 to TRBJ1-1, with D unclear. The CDR3 runs 18 residues. Trimming stripped 2 bases from V and 0 bases from J, with 19 bases between. CDR1 is SGHVS, CDR2 FNYEAQ, per germline. In nucleotides, the CDR3 is TGTGCCAGCAGCTTAAGGATCCCGACCCCACCGTTGAACACTGAAGCTTTCTTT. Protein: CASSLRIPTPPLNTEAFF.

The chain links TRBV6-5 to TRBJ2-5; perhaps TRBD1 as D (5 bases). Trimming left V 5 bases short and J 5 bases short, with 15 bases between. This CDR3 contains 14 residues. Per the germline V gene, CDR1 is MNHEY and CDR2 is SVGAGI. The CDR3 spells CASSIFRGTETQYF. In nucleotides, the CDR3 is TGTGCCAGCAGTATTTTTAGGGGAACGGAGACCCAGTACTTC.

The chain recombines TRBV11-2 with TRBJ2-1, with TRBD1 matching over 8 bases. The V gene end was trimmed by 6 bases and the J gene end by 2 bases; junction bases not matched to a gene: 9. The CDR3 is 16 residues long. In germline, CDR1 is SGHAT, CDR2 FQNNGV. The CDR3 is CASRHYQGATYNEQFF. Written as DNA, the CDR3 is TGTGCCAGCAGGCACTACCAGGGGGCCACCTACAATGAGCAGTTCTTC. Combining the CDR3 with reference TRBV11-2 and TRBJ2-1 gives the whole variable domain EAGVAQSPRYKIIEKRQSVAFWCNPISGHATLYWYQQILGQGPKLLIQFQNNGVVDDSQLPKDRFSAERLKGVDSTLKIQPAKLEDSAVYLCASRHYQGATYNEQFFGPGTRLTVL.

The rearrangement links TRBV11-2 to TRBJ2-2; D might be TRBD2 (5 bases). The CDR3 runs 17 residues. Trimming removed 3 bases at V and 7 bases at J, with 21 bases between. Germline CDR1 reads SGHAT; CDR2 reads FQNNGV. CDR3 sequence reads: CASSLNGSPGSGGELFF. The CDR3 bases are TGTGCCAGCAGCTTGAACGGTAGCCCGGGGTCCGGCGGGGAGCTGTTTTTT. The complete variable domain, with remaining parts taken from reference TRBV11-2 and TRBJ2-2, reads EAGVAQSPRYKIIEKRQSVAFWCNPISGHATLYWYQQILGQGPKLLIQFQNNGVVDDSQLPKDRFSAERLKGVDSTLKIQPAKLEDSAVYLCASSLNGSPGSGGELFFGEGSRLTVL.

The chain carries TRBV28 and TRBJ2-7; D remains ambiguous. CDR3 length equals 14 residues. Germline CDR1 is MDHEN and CDR2 is SYDVKM. V shed 10 bases and J shed 2 bases, with 18 bases lying between them. The CDR3 spells CATYARSPPYEQYF. Here the CDR3 DNA reads TGTGCCACCTACGCTCGGAGTCCCCCCTACGAGCAGTACTTC.

The chain links TRBV5-1 to TRBJ2-5; unclear D gene. Trimming took 0 bases from V and 4 from J, leaving 10 bases between them. The length of the CDR3 is 14 residues. Germline V gene lookup returns CDR1 SGHRS and CDR2 YFSETQ. CDR3 amino acids: CASSLAGLGETQYF. The CDR3 nucleotides read TGCGCCAGCAGCTTGGCCGGGTTAGGAGAGACCCAGTACTTC.

This chain joins TRBV2 and TRBJ2-7; TRBD1 matches 9 bases. The germline V gene encodes CDR1 SNHLY and CDR2 FYNNEI. The CDR3 has 15 residues. The V and J ends lost 1 base and 5 bases, in that order; junction bases with no gene match: 6. CDR3 nucleotide sequence: TGTGCCAGCAGTGAAGGGAGACAGGGGGGGAACGAGCAGTACTTC. The encoded protein is CASSEGRQGGNEQYF.

On this clone itself: This sequence is one base from a far larger clone and is likely a read error. In the same sample, other DNA sequences code for this CDR3. The V and J genes are TRBV5-6 and TRBJ1-1, with D tentatively TRBD1 (5 bases). The germline V gene has CDR1 SGHDT and CDR2 YYEEEE. V lost 1 base, J lost 4 bases, and 5 bases lay in between. The CDR3 loop spans 12 amino acids. The CDR3 coding sequence is TGTGCCAGCAGCTTGAGGGGCACTGAAGCTTTCTTT. Translating gives CASSLRGTEAFF. Complete variable domain (other parts from reference TRBV5-6 and TRBJ1-1): DAGVTQSPTHLIKTRGQQVTLRCSPKSGHDTVSWYQQALGQGPQFIFQYYEEEERQRGNFPDRFSGHQFPNYSSELNVNALLLGDSALYLCASSLRGTEAFFGQGTRLTVV.

CDR3 nucleotide sequence: TGTGCCAGCAGCTTGTATTCAACAGACTATGGCTACACCTTC. Protein product: CASSLYSTDYGYTF. The J gene is TRBJ1-2, the V gene TRBV5-6; D call uncertain. Germline V gene data show CDR1 as SGHDT and CDR2 as YYEEEE. V lost 1 base, J lost 3 bases, and 10 bases lay in between. This CDR3 is 14 amino acids long.

CDR3 coding DNA: TGTGCCAGTAGTCGGGGGGCGGGCACAGATACGCAGTATTTT. Protein sequence: CASSRGAGTDTQYF. This rearrangement joins TRBV19 to TRBJ2-3; tentative D call: TRBD2 (7 bases). The CDR3 is 14 amino acids. With 5 bases removed from V and 1 base from J, the gap between germline ends came to 10 bases. Germline V gene data show CDR1 as LNHDA and CDR2 as SQIVND (reference sequence).

This clone was seen many times. The gene calls are TRBV27 and TRBJ1-1; 9 bases are shared with TRBD1. CDR1 and CDR2 (germline): MNHEY, SMNVEV (reference sequence). CDR3 length: 12 residues. Trimming cost V 6 bases and J 7 bases; bases outside gene matches: 3. Here the CDR3 reads CASRGQGVEAFF. The DNA for the CDR3 is TGTGCCAGCAGGGGACAGGGAGTTGAAGCTTTCTTT.

The chain recombines TRBV7-2 with TRBJ1-1; D not certain. The V end was cut by 0 bases, the J end by 5 bases, with 7 bases between. The CDR3 consists of 13 residues. Germline V gene lookup returns CDR1 SGHTA and CDR2 FQGNSA. The CDR3, as DNA: TGTGCCAGCAGCTTAGCGCCGGCGACTGAAGCTTTCTTT. It is translated as CASSLAPATEAFF.

The rearrangement links TRBV2 to TRBJ1-2, with a weak D call TRBD1 (5 bases). V gave up 8 bases and J gave up 0 bases, with 13 bases separating them. Germline lookup yields CDR1 SNHLY and CDR2 FYNNEI. This CDR3 spans 14 amino acids. CDR3 DNA sequence: TGTGCCAGCCGTAGGGGAACCGCTAACTATGGCTACACCTTC. This gives the protein CASRRGTANYGYTF.

The rearrangement links TRBV7-9 to TRBJ2-5, with 9 bases that match TRBD2. After removal of 5 bases from V and 1 base from J, the junction contained 5 bases not matched to a gene. This CDR3 has 15 amino acids. From germline, CDR1 is SEHNR and CDR2 FQNEAQ (reference sequence). This chain's CDR3 is CASSPLAGAQETQYF. In DNA, the CDR3 is TGTGCCAGCAGCCCATTAGCGGGGGCCCAAGAGACCCAGTACTTC.

The rearrangement joins TRBV28 to TRBJ1-6; D is possibly TRBD1 (6 bases). The germline gives CDR1 MDHEN, CDR2 SYDVKM. The CDR3 spans 11 residues. The ends were cut back, 9 bases at V and 7 bases at J, with 7 bases in the middle. The CDR3 is CASTGNSPLHF. The CDR3 coding sequence is TGTGCCAGTACAGGGAATTCACCCCTCCACTTT. Drawing the rest from reference TRBV28 and TRBJ1-6, the complete variable domain is DVKVTQSSRYLVKRTGEKVFLECVQDMDHENMFWYRQDPGLGLRLIYFSYDVKMKEKGDIPEGYSVSREKKERFSLILESASTNQTSMYLCASTGNSPLHFGNGTRLTVT.

This clone was picked up a small number of times. The rearrangement joins TRBV19 to TRBJ1-6; TRBD1 matches at 7 bases. After removal of 5 bases from V and 9 bases from J, the junction contained 7 bases not matched to a gene. CDR1 and CDR2 from the germline V gene are LNHDA and SQIVND (reference sequence). The CDR3 is 14 amino acids. The CDR3 loop reads CASSFQTGSSPLHF. CDR3 nucleotide sequence: TGTGCCAGTAGTTTCCAGACAGGGAGTTCACCCCTCCACTTT.

This clone has more than one count but fewer than ten. This sequence joins TRBV5-4 and TRBJ1-1; a possible D gene is TRBD1 (6 bases). The CDR3 is made up of 14 amino acids. Trimming shortened V by 4 bases and J by 0 bases, and 10 bases separated the two germline ends. CDR1 is SGHNT and CDR2 is YYREEE in the germline V gene (reference sequence). DNA of the CDR3: TGTGCCAGCAGCGTGGACAGCCTGAACACTGAAGCTTTCTTT. Translation: CASSVDSLNTEAFF.

This chain joins TRBV9 and TRBJ2-5; 7 positions match TRBD2. V lost 4 bases and J lost 4; bases outside the gene matches: 10. Germline CDR1 and CDR2: SGDLS and YYNGEE. The CDR3 is made up of 15 amino acids. DNA of the CDR3: TGTGCCAGCAGCCCCTGGGGGGGGGAAGGAGAGACCCAGTACTTC. This codes for CASSPWGGEGETQYF.

The chain recombines TRBV6-5 with TRBJ1-5; D remains unclear. Per the germline V gene, CDR1 is MNHEY and CDR2 is SVGAGI. The CDR3 is made up of 14 amino acids. V lost 5 bases and J 3 bases, leaving 11 bases between the germline ends. CDR3 bases: TGTGCCAGCAGTGAAGTGAGTGACAATCAGCCCCAGCATTTT. Translation gives CASSEVSDNQPQHF.

In its sample, this clone is medium-sized (0.01 to 0.1%). The chain is built from TRBV30 and TRBJ2-7, with D perhaps TRBD2 (7 bases). The length of the CDR3 is 14 residues. Germline V gives CDR1 GTSNPN, CDR2 SVGIG (reference sequence). V lost 3 bases and J lost 4, with 16 bases in between. CDR3 loop: CAWRRVGGDYEQYF. CDR3 nucleotides: TGTGCCTGGAGGAGGGTAGGGGGGGATTACGAGCAGTACTTC. Using reference TRBV30 and TRBJ2-7 for the parts outside the CDR3, the full variable domain is SQTIHQWPATLVQPVGSPLSLECTVEGTSNPNLYWYRQAAGRGLQLLFYSVGIGQISSEVPQNLSASRPQDRQFILSSKKLLLSDSGFYLCAWRRVGGDYEQYFGPGTRLTVT.